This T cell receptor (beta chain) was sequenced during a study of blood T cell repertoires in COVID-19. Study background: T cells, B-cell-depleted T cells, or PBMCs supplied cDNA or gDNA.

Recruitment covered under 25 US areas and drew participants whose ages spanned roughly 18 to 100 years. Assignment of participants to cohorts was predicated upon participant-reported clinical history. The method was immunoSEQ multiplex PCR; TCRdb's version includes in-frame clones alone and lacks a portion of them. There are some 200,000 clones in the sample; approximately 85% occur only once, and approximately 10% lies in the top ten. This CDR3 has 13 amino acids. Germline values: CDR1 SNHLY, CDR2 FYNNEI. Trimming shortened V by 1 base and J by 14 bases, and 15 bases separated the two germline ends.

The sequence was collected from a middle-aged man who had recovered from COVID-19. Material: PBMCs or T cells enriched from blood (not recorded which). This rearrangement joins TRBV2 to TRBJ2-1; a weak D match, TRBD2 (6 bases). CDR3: CASSEEGTAREFF. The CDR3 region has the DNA TGTGCCAGCAGTGAAGAGGGGACTGCCAGGGAGTTCTTC.